One T cell receptor beta chain is described in this entry. This clone's antigen is unknown. It has no much larger one-base neighbor in the sample; base qualities were not kept. The data originate from a study of Graves' ophthalmopathy and Graves' hyperthyroidism (dated 2018 in TCRdb). With respect to the entire study: Hyperthyroidism was defined as stable when no progression to ophthalmopathy occurred within 18 months of follow-up. The study used TCR beta repertoire signatures to distinguish Graves' ophthalmopathy from Graves' hyperthyroidism and to predict progression to ophthalmopathy. In total, 135 blood samples were TCR-sequenced: some 40 ophthalmopathy, under 85 hyperthyroidism and some 17 hyperthyroidism-to-ophthalmopathy patients. To explore V-J signatures that distinguish ophthalmopathy from hyperthyroidism, a discovery set of about 99 patients was enrolled, made up of around 44 with ophthalmopathy and roughly 57 with stable hyperthyroidism. An independent validation cohort comprised under 20 hyperthyroidism patients and roughly 15 patients who later progressed from hyperthyroidism to ophthalmopathy. In over 5 hyperthyroidism patients, the T-cell repertoire of thyroid tissue was compared with the T-cell repertoire of blood. Once sampling was done, hyperthyroidism patients were given methimazole at a starting dose of 30 mg daily, while ophthalmopathy patients were given high-dose intravenous methylprednisolone.

The CDR3 runs 14 residues from the cysteine to the phenylalanine. The kept DNA is CDR3 alone, 42 bases in frame from the first base. V was cut back by 7 bases and J by 5 bases, leaving a gap of 12 bases between them. CDR1 and CDR2, looked up from the germline V gene, are MGHDK and SYGVNS. TCR beta CDR3 regions were amplified from RNA transcripts for repertoire sequencing. HTBI primers and the Qiagen OneStep RT-PCR kit were used in a first-round RT-PCR, which was followed by a second-round multiplex PCR, size selection and purification. Libraries were sequenced paired-end with 100 bp reads on an Illumina HiSeq2000. The authors' pipeline ran thus. SOAPnuke was used to process the reads, throwing out any read that had adapters, had uncalled bases, had a mean Phred below 15, or lacked an exact constant-primer or identifier match. COPE v1.2.5 was used to merge high-quality paired reads. Clonotypes were defined as unique nucleotide sequences and were aligned to IMGT TRB V, D and J references using MiTCR v1.1. Analysis was restricted to V-J combinations with a frequency above 0.0001, which covered about 99% of repertoires. For each V-J combination, a TCR clonal expansion and chaos score was defined as the ratio of F50 clonal expansion to chaos observed in the TCRdist matrix. Welch's t-statistics and random forest were used to reduce the features to around 13 V-J combinations, which were then used as input to a naive Bayes classifier. The similarity between thyroid and blood repertoires was quantified using the Morisita-Horn index. Clones were called with MiXCR by TCRdb after fastp trimmed the public reads at Q25, and only in-frame beta chains were retained. Every distinct CDR3 protein forms one entry, paired with its most common genes and DNA. Clone size and V and J calls follow TCRdb, not the original study. The sample data list over a million distinct CDR3 sequences, and about 38% of these were observed just once. Over 8.5% of the sample rests with the top ten.

General study outcomes and caveats: In validation, the model predicted ophthalmopathy progression with 70.59% sensitivity and approximately 75% specificity; some twelve predicted patients were CT-confirmed with GO in a median of around 6.5 months. Sample size was not statistically predetermined, and group allocation was not concealed from the investigators. Most expanded thyroid clonotypes with a frequency above 0.001 also appeared in blood, which suggests that blood repertoires may reflect the immune response in the thyroid. Ophthalmopathy was separated from stable hyperthyroidism by the 13-signature model with around 88% sensitivity and less than 82% specificity in cross-validation and with 80%/75% in the test set.

Hyperthyroidism patients were newly diagnosed, with disease duration under 2 months, and aged 18 to 65 years. Patients with other autoimmune diseases, uncontrolled infections, pregnancy or lactation were excluded. Clinical symptoms, serum thyroxine, TRAb, thyroid ultrasound and orbital computed tomography formed the basis of the diagnosis. Trizol reagent was used to extract the total RNA, and its quality was then checked on an Agilent 2100 Bioanalyzer. Sequencing was performed on peripheral blood or thyroid tissue (not recorded which). The sequence links TRBV25-1 to TRBJ1-6, with the D gene call left open. The TCR was taken from an adult man with Graves' hyperthyroidism. CDR3 reads: CASIPRRDNSPLHF. Read as DNA, the sequence is TGTGCCAGCATTCCCCGGAGGGATAATTCACCCCTCCACTTT.